The rows below give T cell receptor beta chains drawn from one sample of a study of PD-1 blockade in classical Hodgkin lymphoma. Here immunoSEQ multiplex PCR was the method, and the copy in TCRdb shows in-frame clones only, minus some. The table includes around 99,000 clones, 81% detected once. The sample was peripheral blood mononuclear cells (PBMCs), taken before the second cycle of nivolumab. The receptors stem from a human donor with classical Hodgkin lymphoma. CDR3s include the opening cysteine and the closing phenylalanine or tryptophan. The order of the fields is D gene, clone size, V gene, J gene, CDR3 DNA, CDR3 protein. D genes are given only for firm matches. Expanded clones are given a class, and other clones once, few, many or no size at all.

>.|.|TRBV29-1|TRBJ2-2
TGCAGCGTCTCGACGGCGAACACCGGGGAGCTGTTTTTT
CSVSTANTGELFF
>.|.|TRBV19|TRBJ2-5
TGTGCCAGTAGTATAAGGCCCAACAGGGAAGAGACCCAGTACTTC
CASSIRPNREETQYF
>.|once|TRBV28|TRBJ2-1
TGTGCCAGCACCCGGCGGGACCGCGAGCAGTTCTTC
CASTRRDREQFF
>.|once|TRBV7-2|TRBJ1-5
TGTGCCAGCAGCTTAGCGCCAGGGGCGAATCAGCCCCAGCATTTT
CASSLAPGANQPQHF
>TRBD1|few|TRBV2|TRBJ1-4
TGTGCCAGCAACCTGGGACAGGGGGACGGAAAACTGTTTTTT
CASNLGQGDGKLFF
>.|.|TRBV18|TRBJ2-7
TGTGCCAGCTCACCCCCTATCGGGAGAGGGTACGAGCAGTACTTC
CASSPPIGRGYEQYF
>.|once|TRBV28|TRBJ1-4
TGTGCCAGCAGTTCCGGACAGTCGCCTAATGAAAAACTGTTTTTT
CASSSGQSPNEKLFF
>.|.|TRBV27|TRBJ2-1
TGTGCCAGCAGTTTATCAGCTTCGGGACTCGGCGCTAAAGGTGAGCAGTTCTTC
CASSLSASGLGAKGEQFF
>TRBD1|.|TRBV30|TRBJ1-5
TGTGCCTGGGCCGGACAGGGCGACCAGCCCCAGCATTTT
CAWAGQGDQPQHF
>.|once|TRBV6-5|TRBJ1-1
TGTGCCAGCCGGGGGGGCGGGGGTGTCACTGAAGCTTTCTTT
CASRGGGGVTEAFF
>.|once|TRBV5-1|TRBJ1-2
TGCGCCAGCAGCCCAGGACAGTTTGGCTACACCTTC
CASSPGQFGYTF
>TRBD2|.|TRBV7-2|TRBJ2-1
TGTGCCAGCAGCCCGACTAGCGGGAGGTACAATGAGCAGTTCTTC
CASSPTSGRYNEQFF
>.|.|TRBV18|TRBJ1-5
TGTGCCAGCTCACTGGACTTCAATCAGCCCCAGCATTTT
CASSLDFNQPQHF
>TRBD2|.|TRBV19|TRBJ2-7
TGTGCCAGTAGTAGACTGGGACAGGGACTAGCGGTCCCGGGGGAGCAGTACTTC
CASSRLGQGLAVPGEQYF
>TRBD2|.|TRBV7-2|TRBJ2-1
TGTGCCAGCAGCTTTGGCTCCCCAGGGACTAGCGGAGAAAATGAGCAGTTCTTC
CASSFGSPGTSGENEQFF
>.|.|TRBV10-3|TRBJ1-5
TGTGCCACCGCCGGTAGGGCAGCCAGCAATCAGCCCCAGCATTTT
CATAGRAASNQPQHF
>TRBD2|.|TRBV30|TRBJ2-1
TGTGCCTGGAGCCCGACTCTAGCGGGAGGGGGGCAGTTCTTC
CAWSPTLAGGGQFF
>.|.|TRBV5-1|TRBJ2-2
TGCGCCAGCAGCTCGGCACTACTGAACACCGGGGAGCTGTTTTTT
CASSSALLNTGELFF
>.|.|TRBV4-2|TRBJ2-3
TGTGCCAGCAGCCCCCCAAGGGGGGCTACAGATACGCAGTATTTT
CASSPPRGATDTQYF
>TRBD2|.|TRBV19|TRBJ2-1
TGTGCCAGTAGTAACGGACTAGCGGGAGTTGGCTACAATGAGCAGTTCTTC
CASSNGLAGVGYNEQFF
>TRBD1|once|TRBV5-6|TRBJ2-2
TGTGCCAGCAGCTTGGGAGACAGGGGCCACACCGGGGAGCTGTTTTTT
CASSLGDRGHTGELFF
>TRBD1|.|TRBV6-5|TRBJ1-3
TGTGCCAGCAGTTATTCCGTACAGGGGGCAGGAAACACCATATATTTT
CASSYSVQGAGNTIYF
>TRBD2|.|TRBV9|TRBJ2-2
TGTGCCAGCAGCGTCAGGACTAGCGGGAGCTCTCGGGACGGGGAGCTGTTTTTT
CASSVRTSGSSRDGELFF
>.|.|TRBV28|TRBJ2-2
TGTGCCAGCAGTTTATATGCCGGGGAGCTGTTTTTT
CASSLYAGELFF
>TRBD2|.|TRBV9|TRBJ2-1
TGTGCCAGCAGCCAAAGCCCGAAGACTAGCGGGTACAATGAGCAGTTCTTC
CASSQSPKTSGYNEQFF
>TRBD2|few|TRBV6-1|TRBJ2-3
TGTGCCAGCAGTGAAAAGGGGACTAGCGGGATATATACGCAGTATTTT
CASSEKGTSGIYTQYF
>TRBD2|.|TRBV5-6|TRBJ2-2
TGTGCCAGCAGCCCTAGCGGGGCAGGGCGCGGGGAGCTGTTTTTT
CASSPSGAGRGELFF
>TRBD2|.|TRBV5-4|TRBJ2-7
TGTGCCAGCAGCTTGGGGGCGACTAGCGGGGCCTACGAGCAGTACTTC
CASSLGATSGAYEQYF
>TRBD2|.|TRBV7-2|TRBJ2-1
TGTGCCAGCACCTGGGGGGGAGCCCAAAATGAGCAGTTCTTC
CASTWGGAQNEQFF
>.|few|TRBV5-1|TRBJ1-2
TGCGCCAGCAGCTTGGCAGCCCAGGATGGCTACACCTTC
CASSLAAQDGYTF
>.|.|TRBV7-2|TRBJ1-2
TGTGCCAGCAGCCCGACCCCGACGGATAACTATGGCTACACCTTC
CASSPTPTDNYGYTF
>TRBD1|once|TRBV6-6|TRBJ1-3
TGTGCCAGCAGAACAACAGGGGCTGGAAACACCATATATTTT
CASRTTGAGNTIYF
>TRBD1|.|TRBV18|TRBJ2-1
TGTGCCAGCTCACCCCGGGGACAGGGGCTGGCCTCCTACAATGAGCAGTTCTTC
CASSPRGQGLASYNEQFF
>TRBD2|.|TRBV14|TRBJ2-1
TGTGCCAGCAGCCATCGGACTAGCGGGACCGCCGGGGGACCGTACAATGAGCAGTTCTTC
CASSHRTSGTAGGPYNEQFF
>.|.|TRBV28|TRBJ2-3
TGTGCCAGCATGAAGGGAGCGGACTTCACAGATACGCAGTATTTT
CASMKGADFTDTQYF
>TRBD2|.|TRBV7-3|TRBJ2-2
TGTGCCAGCAGCTTAGGGCGTCGGGGACTAGGAGGCACCGGGGAGCTGTTTTTT
CASSLGRRGLGGTGELFF
>.|.|TRBV10-3|TRBJ1-2
TGTGCCATCAGTGCCGGGGGAACAGGGTATGGCTACACCTTC
CAISAGGTGYGYTF
>TRBD1|.|TRBV5-1|TRBJ2-7
TGCGCCAGCAGCGTGACAGGGGCGACCTACGAGCAGTACTTC
CASSVTGATYEQYF
>.|.|TRBV4-1|TRBJ2-2
TGCGCCAGCAGCCAGGAATACACCGGGGAGCTGTTTTTT
CASSQEYTGELFF
>TRBD1|once|TRBV6-1|TRBJ2-2
TGTGCCAGCAGTGACCCGCCCGGGACAGGGAGGGGCACCGGGGAGCTGTTTTTT
CASSDPPGTGRGTGELFF
>TRBD1|.|TRBV6-4|TRBJ1-2
TGTGCCAGCAGTGTAGAGCAGGGGGCTAACTATGGCTACACCTTC
CASSVEQGANYGYTF
>TRBD2|.|TRBV5-1|TRBJ2-3
TGCGCCAGCAGCACCTATAGCGGGAGAGGATCGGCAGATACGCAGTATTTT
CASSTYSGRGSADTQYF
>.|.|TRBV10-2|TRBJ1-1
TGCGCCAGCAGTAGGGATTTGGCTGAAGCTTTCTTT
CASSRDLAEAFF
>.|.|TRBV7-9|TRBJ1-1
TGTGCCGGTAACACTGAAGCTTTCTTT
CAGNTEAFF